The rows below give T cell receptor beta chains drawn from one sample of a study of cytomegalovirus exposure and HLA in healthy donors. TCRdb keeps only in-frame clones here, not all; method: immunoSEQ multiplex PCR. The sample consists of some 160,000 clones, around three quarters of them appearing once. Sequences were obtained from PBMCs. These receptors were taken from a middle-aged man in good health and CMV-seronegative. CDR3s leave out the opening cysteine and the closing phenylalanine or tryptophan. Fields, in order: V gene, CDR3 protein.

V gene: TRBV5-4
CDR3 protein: ASRNQDQETQY

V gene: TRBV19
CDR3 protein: ASRDPRDRGKGPGANVLT

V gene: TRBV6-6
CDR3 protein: ASREASGEAF

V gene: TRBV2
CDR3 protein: ASLEYPGQTTGELF

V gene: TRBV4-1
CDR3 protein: ASSRGQPSYNEQF

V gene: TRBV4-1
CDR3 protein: ASSQERDTEAF

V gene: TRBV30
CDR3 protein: AWNSGSGAYEQY

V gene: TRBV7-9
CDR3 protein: SSSFGSSQY

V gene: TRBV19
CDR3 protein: ASRHQGANSNQPQH

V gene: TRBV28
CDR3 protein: ASKGGDRGPYEQY

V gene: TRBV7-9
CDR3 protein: ASNPPGGVEQY

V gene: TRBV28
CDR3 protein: ASSDVSRDRPEAF

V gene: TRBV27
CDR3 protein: ASRPGQGLLNTEAF

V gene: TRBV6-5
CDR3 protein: ASSYRGETQY